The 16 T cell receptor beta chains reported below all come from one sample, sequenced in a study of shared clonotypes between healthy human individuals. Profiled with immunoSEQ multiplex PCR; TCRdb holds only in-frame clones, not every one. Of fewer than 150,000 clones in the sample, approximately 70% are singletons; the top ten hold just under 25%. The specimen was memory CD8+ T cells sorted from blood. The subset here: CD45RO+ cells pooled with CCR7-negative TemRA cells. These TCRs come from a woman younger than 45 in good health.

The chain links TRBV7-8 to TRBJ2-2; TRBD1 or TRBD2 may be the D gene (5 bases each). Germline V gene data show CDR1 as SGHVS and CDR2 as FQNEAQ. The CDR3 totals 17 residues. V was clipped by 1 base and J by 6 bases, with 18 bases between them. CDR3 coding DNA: TGTGCCAGCAGCTTAGATGAGCGCCCGAGGGACGCCGGGGAGCTGTTTTTT. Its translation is CASSLDERPRDAGELFF. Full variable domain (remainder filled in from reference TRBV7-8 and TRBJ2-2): GAGVSQSPRYKVAKRGQDVALRCDPISGHVSLFWYQQALGQGPEFLTYFQNEAQLDKSGLPSDRFFAERPEGSVSTLKIQRTQQEDSAVYLCASSLDERPRDAGELFFGEGSRLTVL.

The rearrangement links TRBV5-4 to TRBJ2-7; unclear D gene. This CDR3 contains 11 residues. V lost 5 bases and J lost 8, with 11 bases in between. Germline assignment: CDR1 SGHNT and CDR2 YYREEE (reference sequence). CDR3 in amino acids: CASRDEQQQYF. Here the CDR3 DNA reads TGTGCCAGCAGGGACGAACAGCAGCAGTACTTC. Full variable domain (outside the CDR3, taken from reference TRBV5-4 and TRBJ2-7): ETGVTQSPTHLIKTRGQQVTLRCSSQSGHNTVSWYQQALGQGPQFIFQYYREEENGRGNFPPRFSGLQFPNYSSELNVNALELDDSALYLCASRDEQQQYFGPGTRLTVT.

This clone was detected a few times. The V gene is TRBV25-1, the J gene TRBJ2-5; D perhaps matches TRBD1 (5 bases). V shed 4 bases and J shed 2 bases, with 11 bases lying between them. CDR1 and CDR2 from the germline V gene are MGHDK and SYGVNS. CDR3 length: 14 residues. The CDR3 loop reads CASSARTSQETQYF. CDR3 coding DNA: TGTGCCAGCAGTGCCCGGACAAGTCAAGAGACCCAGTACTTC.

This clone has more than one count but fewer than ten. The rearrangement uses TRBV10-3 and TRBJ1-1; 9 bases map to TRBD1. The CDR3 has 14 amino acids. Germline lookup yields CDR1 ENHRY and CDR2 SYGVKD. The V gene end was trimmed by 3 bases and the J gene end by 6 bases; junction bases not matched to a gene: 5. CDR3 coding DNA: TGTGCCATCAGTGAACACAGGGGGCTTTCTGAAGCTTTCTTT. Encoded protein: CAISEHRGLSEAFF.

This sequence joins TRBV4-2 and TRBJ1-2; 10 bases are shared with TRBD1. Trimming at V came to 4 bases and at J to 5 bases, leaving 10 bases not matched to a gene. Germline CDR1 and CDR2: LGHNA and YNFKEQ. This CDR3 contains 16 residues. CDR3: CASSPVTGGSEYGYTF. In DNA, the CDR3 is TGTGCCAGCAGCCCCGTGACAGGGGGCTCGGAGTATGGCTACACCTTC.

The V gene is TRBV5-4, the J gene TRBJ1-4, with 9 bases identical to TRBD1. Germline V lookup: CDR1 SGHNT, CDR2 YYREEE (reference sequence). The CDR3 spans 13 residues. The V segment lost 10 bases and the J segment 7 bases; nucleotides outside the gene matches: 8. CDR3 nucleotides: TGTGCCCTCCGGGACAGGGAAGGTGAAAAACTGTTTTTT. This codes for CALRDREGEKLFF. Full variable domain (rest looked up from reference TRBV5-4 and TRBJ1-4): ETGVTQSPTHLIKTRGQQVTLRCSSQSGHNTVSWYQQALGQGPQFIFQYYREEENGRGNFPPRFSGLQFPNYSSELNVNALELDDSALYLCALRDREGEKLFFGSGTQLSVL.

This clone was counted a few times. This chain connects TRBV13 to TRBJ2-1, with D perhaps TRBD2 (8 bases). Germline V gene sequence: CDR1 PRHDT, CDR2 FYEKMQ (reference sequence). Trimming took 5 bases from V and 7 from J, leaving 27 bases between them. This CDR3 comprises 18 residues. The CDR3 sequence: CASSQGGIAGGLWNEQFF. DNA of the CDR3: TGTGCCAGCAGCCAGGGGGGAATTGCGGGAGGTTTATGGAATGAGCAGTTCTTC.

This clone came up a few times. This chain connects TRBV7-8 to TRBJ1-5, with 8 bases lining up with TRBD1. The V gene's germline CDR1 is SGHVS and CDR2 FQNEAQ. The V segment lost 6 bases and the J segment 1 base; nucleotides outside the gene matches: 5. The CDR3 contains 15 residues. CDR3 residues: CASRGDRGSNQPQHF. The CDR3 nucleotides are TGTGCCAGCAGGGGAGACAGGGGAAGCAATCAGCCCCAGCATTTT. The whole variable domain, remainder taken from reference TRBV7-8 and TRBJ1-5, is GAGVSQSPRYKVAKRGQDVALRCDPISGHVSLFWYQQALGQGPEFLTYFQNEAQLDKSGLPSDRFFAERPEGSVSTLKIQRTQQEDSAVYLCASRGDRGSNQPQHFGDGTRLSIL.

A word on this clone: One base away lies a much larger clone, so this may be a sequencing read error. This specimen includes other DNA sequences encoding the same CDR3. The CDR3 loop is CASSLGGYEQYF. For the CDR3, the DNA is TGTGCCAGCAGCTTAGGCGGATACGAGCAGTACTTC. V usage is TRBV27 and J usage is TRBJ2-7, with D hard to call. The V gene lost 6 bases and the J gene lost 4 bases, with 10 bases spanning the gap. Germline CDR1 MNHEY, CDR2 SMNVEV (reference sequence). The CDR3 spans 12 residues.

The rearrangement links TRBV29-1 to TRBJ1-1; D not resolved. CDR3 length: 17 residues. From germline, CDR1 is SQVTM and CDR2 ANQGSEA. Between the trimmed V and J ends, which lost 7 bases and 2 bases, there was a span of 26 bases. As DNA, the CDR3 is TGCAGCGGTCACCCCTACCCACCGGGCCCGGGAAACACTGAAGCTTTCTTT. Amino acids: CSGHPYPPGPGNTEAFF. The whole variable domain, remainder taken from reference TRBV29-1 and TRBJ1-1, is SAVISQKPSRDICQRGTSLTIQCQVDSQVTMMFWYRQQPGQSLTLIATANQGSEATYESGFVIDKFPISRPNLTFSTLTVSNMSPEDSSIYLCSGHPYPPGPGNTEAFFGQGTRLTVV.

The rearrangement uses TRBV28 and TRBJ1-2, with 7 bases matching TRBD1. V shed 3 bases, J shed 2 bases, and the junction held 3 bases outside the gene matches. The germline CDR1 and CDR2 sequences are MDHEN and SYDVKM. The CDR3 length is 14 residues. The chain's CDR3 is CASSFGQDNYGYTF. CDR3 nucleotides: TGTGCCAGCAGTTTTGGACAGGACAACTATGGCTACACCTTC.

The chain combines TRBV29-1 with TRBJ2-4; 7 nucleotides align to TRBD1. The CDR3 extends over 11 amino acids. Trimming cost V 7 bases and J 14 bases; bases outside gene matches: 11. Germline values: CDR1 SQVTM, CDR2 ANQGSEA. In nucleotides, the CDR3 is TGCAGCGCCGAGGGGATGACAGGGAAGTACTTC. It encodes CSAEGMTGKYF.

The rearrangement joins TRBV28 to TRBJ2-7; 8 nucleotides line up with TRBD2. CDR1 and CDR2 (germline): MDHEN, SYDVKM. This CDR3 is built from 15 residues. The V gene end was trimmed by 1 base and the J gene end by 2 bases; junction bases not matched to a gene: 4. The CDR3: CASSLSGGATYEQYF. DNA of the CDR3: TGTGCCAGCAGTTTATCCGGGGGGGCGACCTACGAGCAGTACTTC.

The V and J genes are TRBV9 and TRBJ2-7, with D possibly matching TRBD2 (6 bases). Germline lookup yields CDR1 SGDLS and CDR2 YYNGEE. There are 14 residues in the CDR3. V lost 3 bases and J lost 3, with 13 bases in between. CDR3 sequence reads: CASSARDSLYEQYF. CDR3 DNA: TGTGCCAGCAGCGCGAGGGACTCGCTCTACGAGCAGTACTTC.

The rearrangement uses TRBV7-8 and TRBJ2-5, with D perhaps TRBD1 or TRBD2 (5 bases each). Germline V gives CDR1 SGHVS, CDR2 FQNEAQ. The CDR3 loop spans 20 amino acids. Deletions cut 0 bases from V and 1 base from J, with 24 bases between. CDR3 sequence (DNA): TGTGCCAGCAGCTTAGCGCGGTGGTCGGGGCAGGGAGTTGTCCAAGAGACCCAGTACTTC. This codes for CASSLARWSGQGVVQETQYF.

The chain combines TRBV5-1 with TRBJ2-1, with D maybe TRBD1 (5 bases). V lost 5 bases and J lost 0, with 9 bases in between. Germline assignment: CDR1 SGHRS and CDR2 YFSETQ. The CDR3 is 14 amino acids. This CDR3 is CASSSGLSYNEQFF. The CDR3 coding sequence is TGCGCCAGCAGTTCAGGGCTCTCCTACAATGAGCAGTTCTTC. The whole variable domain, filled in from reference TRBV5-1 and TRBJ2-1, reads KAGVTQTPRYLIKTRGQQVTLSCSPISGHRSVSWYQQTPGQGLQFLFEYFSETQRNKGNFPGRFSGRQFSNSRSEMNVSTLELGDSALYLCASSSGLSYNEQFFGPGTRLTVL.